This T cell receptor (beta chain) was retrieved from a study of T cell responses to AZD1222 COVID-19 vaccine. Study-wide results and caveats: The study reported that nearly half of spike-specific TCRs target unmutated variant regions. Distributed over spike, vaccine-associated CD4 TCRs predominated at 160-218 and 743-854.

The germline CDR1 and CDR2 sequences are LNHNV and YYDKDF (reference sequence). With 4 bases clipped from V and 7 bases from J, the junction kept 18 bases outside the gene matches. This CDR3 spans 18 amino acids. TCRdb's table, derived via immunoSEQ multiplex PCR, lists solely in-frame clones and lacks some. Of some 140,000 clones detected, 92% appear once; the ten largest clones hold around 3%. Worth noting for this clone: The antigen remains undetermined.

The chain recombines TRBV15 with TRBJ1-4; TRBD1 matches 7 bases. The TCR originated in an adult in good health. The sample was peripheral blood, taken on day 0 of AZD1222 vaccination. CDR3 sequence: CATSTQRQGFLGGEKLFF. CDR3 nucleotide sequence: TGTGCCACCAGCACACAACGACAGGGATTTCTGGGGGGTGAAAAACTGTTTTTT.